The entry that follows covers one T cell receptor (beta chain) sequence. What it binds is unknown. The data derive from a study of CD8 T cells in Susac syndrome. Study-wide results and caveats: When the CD4+ T cell repertoires of patients with Susac syndrome were examined, they did not show any clonal expansion.

This CDR3 is 15 amino acids long. The germline V and J ends were trimmed by 5 bases and 11 bases, with 22 bases remaining between them. In germline, CDR1 is SGHTA, CDR2 FQGNSA. CD8+ and CD4+ T cells from blood underwent TCR beta sequencing. Random hexamers served to reverse transcribe roughly 0.45 to 1 ug RNA. TCRdb used MiXCR to reprocess the immunoSEQ multiplex PCR reads, holding one entry per CDR3 protein. In the table there are 150,000 to 200,000 distinct CDR3 sequences, roughly 90% of which are singletons. The J gene is TRBJ1-5, the V gene TRBV7-2; tentatively, D is TRBD1 (5 bases). Sequencing input: CD4+ T cells from PBMCs. This receptor was taken from a human donor with Susac syndrome. CDR3 loop: CASSRGLVNGITQHF. The DNA of the CDR3 is TGTGCCAGCAGCAGGGGACTTGTGAATGGAATCACCCAGCATTTT.